The next 2 T cell receptor beta chains were all read from a single sample in a study of T cells in localized non-small cell lung cancer. The data were produced by immunoSEQ multiplex PCR, yet TCRdb's version contains in-frame clones alone and is incomplete. This table has 40,000 or so clones, over 75% appearing once. Sequenced here: peripheral blood, sampled before any cancer treatment. These receptors were taken from a male donor aged 60 or over with stage III squamous cell lung carcinoma.

The chain joins TRBV5-5 to TRBJ2-1, with D possibly being TRBD2 (6 bases). Germline V gene sequence: CDR1 SGHKS, CDR2 YYEKEE (reference sequence). Trimming shortened V by 0 bases and J by 7 bases, and 14 bases separated the two germline ends. The CDR3 contains 15 residues. CDR3 residues: CASSLASGDLNEQFF. CDR3 in DNA: TGTGCCAGCAGCTTGGCCTCGGGGGACCTAAATGAGCAGTTCTTC.

CDR3 loop: CASSLIGRTSSYEQYF. The CDR3 region has the DNA TGTGCCAGCAGTTTAATAGGACGGACCTCCTCCTACGAGCAGTACTTC. The chain carries TRBV27 and TRBJ2-7, with D uncertain. Germline CDR1 MNHEY, CDR2 SMNVEV (reference sequence). The CDR3 length is 16 residues. V lost 2 bases and J lost 0, with 14 bases in between.